What follows are 15 T cell receptor beta chains derived from one specimen sequenced in a study of regulatory T cells in long-lasting Graves disease. Time point defined: newly diagnosed GD, antithyroid drugs for less than 3 months. Extracted RNA from PBMCs served as the source of the TCR library. Researchers made TCR beta libraries by using iRepertoire HTBI primers and running Arm-PCR on CDR3 regions. One entry per CDR3 protein results from TCRdb running MiXCR on the multiplex PCR reads. This table has some 500,000 distinct CDR3 sequences, roughly 15% appearing once. These data also featured in a second study, about T cells in Graves' hyperthyroidism and ophthalmopathy.

The source material was peripheral blood mononuclear cells (PBMCs), sampled at new diagnosis, from a patient treated with antithyroid drugs. The receptors originated from a middle-aged woman with Graves disease.

This clonotype has just a few counts. The chain has TRBV19 and TRBJ2-2, with 8 positions matching TRBD2. This CDR3 region has 15 residues. V lost 3 bases and J lost 1; bases outside the gene matches: 1. Germline CDR1 and CDR2: LNHDA and SQIVND (reference sequence). The CDR3 here is CASSILAGNTGELFF. The CDR3 region has the DNA TGTGCCAGTAGTATTCTAGCGGGGAACACCGGGGAGCTGTTTTTT.

A remark on this clonotype: This could be a read error, since a much larger clone is one nucleotide away. This chain uses TRBV12-3 or TRBV12-4 with TRBJ1-1; 8 bases are shared with TRBD1. The CDR3 length is 14 residues. V was pared by 6 bases and J by 5 bases, with 8 bases of the junction left unmatched. CDR3 sequence (DNA): TGTGCCAGCAGACCACAGGGGGGGGAGACTGAAGCTTTCTTT. Amino acid sequence: CASRPQGGETEAFF.

V gene TRBV19 combines with J gene TRBJ1-4; tentatively, D is TRBD1 (5 bases). Germline V gives CDR1 LNHDA, CDR2 SQIVND (reference sequence). This CDR3 region has 14 residues. The ends were cut back, 2 bases at V and 5 bases at J, with 9 bases in the middle. CDR3 sequence: CASSIPTENEKLFF. DNA for the CDR3: TGTGCCAGTAGTATACCGACAGAGAATGAAAAACTGTTTTTT.

CDR3 sequence (DNA): TGTGCCAGCAGTAGGGGGACGGACTACAATGAGCAGTTCTTC. Translated, it gives CASSRGTDYNEQFF. The chain combines TRBV6-1 with TRBJ2-1, with D tentatively TRBD1 (6 bases). There are 14 residues in the CDR3. Germline CDR1 and CDR2: MNHNS and SASEGT. V dropped 5 bases and J dropped 3 bases, with 11 bases sitting between them.

J is TRBJ1-3 and V is TRBV4-1; 7 bases agree with TRBD1. The CDR3 covers 15 residues. V shed 1 base and J 2 bases; nucleotides not matched to a gene: 2. Germline V gene data show CDR1 as MGHRA and CDR2 as YSYEKL. Here the CDR3 DNA reads TGCGCCAGCAGCCAAGGACAGGGTCCTGGAAACACCATATATTTT. It yields the protein CASSQGQGPGNTIYF.

The rearrangement joins TRBV3-1 to TRBJ2-7; TRBD1 is a possible D gene (6 bases). CDR3 length: 14 residues. The germline V gene encodes CDR1 LGHDT and CDR2 YNNKEL (reference sequence). CDR3 residues: CASSSQGLVYEQYF. Here the CDR3 DNA reads TGTGCATCCTCAAGCCAGGGGCTGGTTTACGAGCAGTACTTC.

The DNA for the CDR3 is TGTGCCAGCAGCTCCAGGGAGTCTTGGAACTATGGCTACACCTTC. Translated: CASSSRESWNYGYTF. The chain carries TRBV5-6 and TRBJ1-2; the D gene is possibly TRBD1 (5 bases). Germline CDR1 SGHDT, CDR2 YYEEEE. V was trimmed by 3 bases and J by 2 bases, leaving 14 bases between them. There are 15 residues in the CDR3.

Of note for this clonotype: A read error is possible here, since a much larger clone lies one base away. V is TRBV6-2 or TRBV6-3 and J is TRBJ1-1, with TRBD1 matching over 8 bases. This CDR3 spans 15 amino acids. CDR1 and CDR2 from the germline V gene are MNHEY and SVGEGT. As DNA, the CDR3 is TGTGCCAGCAGCATTCACAGGGGGGTGGCCACTGGAGCTTTCTTT. This gives the protein CASSIHRGVATGAFF.

This clonotype showed up many times. The V and J genes are TRBV5-5 and TRBJ1-5; perhaps TRBD1 as D (5 bases). V was pared by 3 bases and J by 3 bases, with 13 bases between. This CDR3 has 15 amino acids. Germline lookup yields CDR1 SGHKS and CDR2 YYEKEE (reference sequence). DNA of the CDR3: TGTGCCAGCAGCTCGGGCTGGGGGACCAATCAGCCCCAGCATTTT. Amino acids: CASSSGWGTNQPQHF.

This clonotype was detected ten times or more. This chain uses TRBV7-8 with TRBJ2-3; D might be TRBD1 or TRBD2, each matching 5 bases. V lost 5 bases to trimming and J lost 4 bases, with 10 bases between them. The CDR3 covers 13 residues. From germline, CDR1 is SGHVS and CDR2 FQNEAQ. CDR3 sequence: CASSGGSPDTQYF. The CDR3, as DNA: TGTGCCAGCAGCGGGGGATCCCCAGATACGCAGTATTTT.

This sequence joins TRBV25-1 and TRBJ2-2; D is possibly TRBD1 (5 bases). The germline CDR1 and CDR2 sequences are MGHDK and SYGVNS. The CDR3 has 17 amino acids. The V end lost 7 bases, the J end lost 7 bases, and 25 bases lay between the germline ends. CDR3 in amino acids: CASIEPPAGFEGGELFF. The CDR3 nucleotides are TGTGCCAGCATTGAGCCCCCCGCAGGGTTCGAAGGCGGGGAGCTGTTTTTT.

This clonotype was detected many times. This rearrangement joins TRBV6-1 to TRBJ1-1; D is perhaps TRBD1 (5 bases). The CDR3 is 15 residues long. The ends were cut back, 7 bases at V and 4 bases at J, with 19 bases in the middle. The V gene's germline CDR1 is MNHNS and CDR2 SASEGT. The CDR3 sequence is CASTVSGQGGTEAFF. The CDR3 nucleotides read TGTGCCAGCACGGTATCGGGGCAGGGCGGCACTGAAGCTTTCTTT.

This clonotype appeared many times. The chain carries TRBV7-9 and TRBJ2-1; D not certain. Germline CDR1 and CDR2: SEHNR and FQNEAQ (reference sequence). The V end lost 1 base, the J end lost 6 bases, and 7 bases lay between the germline ends. CDR3 length equals 13 residues. The CDR3 DNA is TGTGCCAGCAGCTTAGTTTTTGGCAATGAGCAGTTCTTC. Protein sequence: CASSLVFGNEQFF.

This clonotype was seen ten or more times. The rearrangement joins TRBV11-2 to TRBJ1-1, with 11 nucleotides matching TRBD1. The J segment lost 1 base and the V segment lost 5 bases, leaving 6 bases of the junction unmatched. The CDR3 has 16 amino acids. CDR1 and CDR2 from the germline V gene are SGHAT and FQNNGV. As DNA, the CDR3 is TGTGCCAGCAGCCACACCGGGACAGGGGGGAACACTGAAGCTTTCTTT. Translating gives CASSHTGTGGNTEAFF. Complete variable domain (other parts from reference TRBV11-2 and TRBJ1-1): EAGVAQSPRYKIIEKRQSVAFWCNPISGHATLYWYQQILGQGPKLLIQFQNNGVVDDSQLPKDRFSAERLKGVDSTLKIQPAKLEDSAVYLCASSHTGTGGNTEAFFGQGTRLTVV.

V is TRBV12-5 and J is TRBJ1-1, with no clear D. V was trimmed by 8 bases and J by 1 base, leaving 14 bases between them. The CDR3 length is 14 residues. Per the germline V gene, CDR1 is LGHNT and CDR2 is FRNRAP. The CDR3 bases are TGTGCTAGTAGCCCTCCAAGTTGGAACACTGAAGCTTTCTTT. It yields the protein CASSPPSWNTEAFF. The complete variable domain, with remaining parts taken from reference TRBV12-5 and TRBJ1-1, reads DARVTQTPRHKVTEMGQEVTMRCQPILGHNTVFWYRQTMMQGLELLAYFRNRAPLDDSGMPKDRFSAEMPDATLATLKIQPSEPRDSAVYFCASSPPSWNTEAFFGQGTRLTVV.